The rows below give T cell receptor beta chains drawn from one sample of a study of blood T cell repertoires in COVID-19. Repertoires were generated with immunoSEQ multiplex PCR, while TCRdb's copy carries only in-frame clones and drops some. The repertoire consists of 90,000 to 120,000 clones, with 88% occurring once and the leading ten covering around 6.5%. The sequencing sample was made of peripheral blood. These receptors were taken from a man aged 45 to 65 with active or convalescent COVID-19. Each CDR3 is given with its conserved first and last residue. The D gene is left open where the match is weak. Rows may omit the clone size; those that give it use once, few, many or a size class.

D	size	V	J	CDR3	DNA
.	.	TRBV10-3	TRBJ2-1	CAITSGAQYNEQFF	TGTGCCATCACCTCAGGGGCTCAATACAATGAGCAGTTCTTC
.	.	TRBV28	TRBJ2-3	CASSAGIPDTQYF	TGTGCCAGCTCGGCGGGAATCCCAGATACGCAGTATTTT
.	.	TRBV28	TRBJ1-1	CASSFRGRGNTEAFF	TGTGCCAGCAGTTTCAGAGGGAGGGGGAACACTGAAGCTTTCTTT
.	.	TRBV6-2/TRBV6-3	TRBJ2-1	CASRYDGESSSYNEQFF	TGTGCCAGCAGATACGACGGGGAGTCGAGCTCCTACAATGAGCAGTTCTTC
TRBD1	.	TRBV13	TRBJ2-3	CASSPDRGLDTQYF	TGTGCCAGCAGCCCGGACAGGGGGCTAGATACGCAGTATTTT
TRBD2	.	TRBV3-1/TRBV3-2	TRBJ2-3	CASSQAGVGTDTQYF	TGTGCCAGCAGCCAGGCGGGAGTAGGCACAGATACGCAGTATTTT
TRBD1	.	TRBV11-2	TRBJ1-2	CASSFSLTGADGYTF	TGTGCCAGCAGCTTTTCTCTGACAGGGGCGGATGGCTACACCTTC
TRBD2	.	TRBV19	TRBJ2-1	CASSRQTSRSYNEQFF	TGTGCCAGTAGTAGGCAGACTAGCCGCTCCTACAATGAGCAGTTCTTC
TRBD1	.	TRBV12-3/TRBV12-4	TRBJ1-2	CASSRQGSYGYTF	TGTGCCAGCAGTCGACAGGGGTCCTATGGCTACACCTTC
.	once	TRBV7-8	TRBJ2-3	CASSKLGFTDTQYF	TGTGCCAGCAGTAAACTAGGATTCACAGATACGCAGTATTTT
TRBD2	once	TRBV4-1	TRBJ2-5	CASSQDGGREETQYF	TGCGCCAGCAGCCAAGATGGCGGGAGAGAAGAGACCCAGTACTTC
.	.	TRBV28	TRBJ2-7	CASSTEGKAPYEQYF	TGTGCCAGCAGTACCGAGGGAAAAGCCCCCTACGAGCAGTACTTC
.	.	TRBV6-5	TRBJ1-4	CASSRGLATNEKLFF	TGTGCCAGCAGTCGCGGACTTGCAACTAATGAAAAACTGTTTTTT
TRBD2	.	TRBV9	TRBJ2-2	CASSVPRGTSGRANTGELFF	TGTGCCAGCAGCGTCCCCCGGGGGACTAGCGGAAGAGCGAACACCGGGGAGCTGTTTTTT
TRBD1	once	TRBV5-5	TRBJ1-1	CASSYRDRGIRSTEAFF	TGTGCCAGCAGCTACCGGGACAGGGGCATAAGAAGCACTGAAGCTTTCTTT
TRBD1	.	TRBV14	TRBJ1-1	CASSLDRVTEAFF	TGTGCCAGCAGCCTGGACAGGGTCACTGAAGCTTTCTTT
.	.	TRBV12-5	TRBJ1-1	CASGFFPGTTMNTEAFF	TGTGCTAGTGGTTTTTTCCCGGGTACAACCATGAACACTGAAGCTTTCTTT
.	.	TRBV7-2	TRBJ1-5	CASSLGHSNQPQHF	TGTGCCAGCAGCTTAGGACATAGCAATCAGCCCCAGCATTTT
TRBD2	.	TRBV5-4	TRBJ2-1	CASSSPGLAGSPGRVF	TGTGCCAGCAGCTCACCGGGACTAGCGGGATCCCCGGGGAGGGTCTTC
TRBD1	.	TRBV7-8	TRBJ1-4	CASSLVGQGFEKLFF	TGTGCCAGCAGCTTAGTGGGACAGGGGTTTGAAAAACTGTTTTTT
.	many	TRBV10-3	TRBJ1-2	CAISVTRNYGYTF	TGTGCCATCAGTGTGACGCGGAACTATGGCTACACCTTC
.	.	TRBV28	TRBJ1-3	CASTLNSGNTIYF	TGTGCCAGCACCCTAAACTCTGGAAACACCATATATTTT
.	.	TRBV5-6	TRBJ2-7	CASSLRYLAAGYSHEQYF	TGTGCCAGCAGCTTGCGGTATCTTGCGGCGGGATATAGCCACGAGCAGTACTTC
.	.	TRBV7-8	TRBJ2-7	CASSPRSPGAEQYF	TGTGCCAGCAGCCCGCGATCGCCAGGGGCCGAGCAGTACTTC
TRBD1	.	TRBV13	TRBJ1-1	CASSTRGQDGTEAFF	TGTGCCAGCAGCACCCGAGGACAGGATGGGACTGAAGCTTTCTTT
TRBD2	.	TRBV6-6	TRBJ2-1	CASNERTSGDYKQFF	TGTGCCAGTAACGAACGGACTAGCGGGGACTATAAGCAGTTCTTC
.	.	TRBV6-5	TRBJ2-5	CASSKQGVQETQYF	TGTGCCAGCAGCAAACAGGGTGTCCAAGAGACCCAGTACTTC
TRBD1	.	TRBV29-1	TRBJ1-1	CSVEIWTGVRDTEAFF	TGCAGCGTTGAAATATGGACAGGGGTACGGGATACTGAAGCTTTCTTT
TRBD1	.	TRBV11-3	TRBJ2-1	CASSVGQVNNEQFF	TGTGCCAGCAGCGTGGGACAGGTAAACAATGAGCAGTTCTTC
TRBD1	.	TRBV5-1	TRBJ1-6	CASSPGQPNSPLHF	TGCGCCAGCAGCCCGGGACAGCCGAATTCACCCCTCCACTTT
.	.	TRBV18	TRBJ2-7	CASSPDQGGTYEQYF	TGTGCCAGCTCACCGGATCAGGGCGGGACCTACGAGCAGTACTTC